A selection of T cell receptor beta chains follows, all from one sample in a study of identifying expanded T cells in peripheral blood. TCRdb's copy holds only in-frame clones and misses some; the assay was immunoSEQ multiplex PCR. The table lists around 76,000 clones, roughly 88% of them singletons, with more than 2.5% in the top ten. Sequencing used blood. Every receptor here comes from a person aged 18-69 years in good health. Both conserved end residues are part of each CDR3. The D gene is left open where the match is weak. Size is omitted from some rows. Given values are once, few, many or a class for expanded clones.

v_call	j_call	clone_size	d_call	cdr3_aa	cdr3_nt
TRBV7-9	TRBJ2-1	-	-	CASSPRAEVGEQFF	TGTGCCAGCAGCCCCCGGGCTGAGGTCGGTGAGCAGTTCTTC
TRBV4-3	TRBJ2-2	-	TRBD2	CASRPTSGVSANTGELFF	TGCGCCAGTCGTCCTACTAGCGGGGTTAGCGCGAACACCGGGGAGCTGTTTTTT
TRBV7-2	TRBJ2-3	-	-	CASSLNQDDTQYF	TGTGCCAGCAGCTTAAATCAGGACGATACGCAGTATTTT
TRBV30	TRBJ2-5	-	-	CAWSAAGMGQETQYF	TGTGCCTGGAGTGCGGCCGGTATGGGTCAAGAGACCCAGTACTTC
TRBV29-1	TRBJ2-5	once	-	CSVVVFGRGQETQYF	TGCAGCGTTGTAGTTTTTGGCAGGGGACAAGAGACCCAGTACTTC
TRBV6-6	TRBJ2-7	-	TRBD2	CASTSGSVYEQYF	TGTGCCAGTACTAGCGGGAGTGTCTACGAGCAGTACTTC
TRBV7-3	TRBJ2-1	-	-	CASSLAGTGEQFF	TGTGCCAGCAGCTTAGCGGGAACGGGTGAGCAGTTCTTC
TRBV19	TRBJ2-7	-	-	CASSTLLDGTYEQYF	TGTGCCAGTAGTACTCTTTTGGACGGGACCTACGAGCAGTACTTC
TRBV29-1	TRBJ2-3	-	-	CSVARGTDTQYF	TGCAGCGTGGCGCGAGGCACAGATACGCAGTATTTT
TRBV9	TRBJ1-4	once	-	CASSVEATNEKLFF	TGTGCCAGCAGCGTAGAGGCTACTAATGAAAAACTGTTTTTT
TRBV27	TRBJ2-7	-	TRBD2	CARSGGGAEQYF	TGTGCCAGGTCGGGAGGGGGAGCAGAGCAGTACTTC
TRBV5-6	TRBJ1-1	-	-	CASGSARAANTEAFF	TGTGCCAGCGGATCTGCCAGGGCCGCGAACACTGAAGCTTTCTTT
TRBV5-1	TRBJ2-6	-	TRBD1	CASSLTKLGQGVSGANVLTF	TGCGCCAGCAGCTTGACGAAGTTGGGACAGGGGGTCTCTGGGGCCAACGTCCTGACTTTC
TRBV7-9	TRBJ2-2	-	-	CASSLVTGPGELFF	TGTGCCAGCAGCTTAGTAACAGGGCCCGGGGAGCTGTTTTTT